Listed here are 8 T cell receptor beta chains from one sample, sequenced in a study of blood T cell repertoires in COVID-19. Only in-frame clones appear in the TCRdb table, and some are missing; sequencing was by immunoSEQ multiplex PCR. This sample yields about 140,000 clones, of which about 85% are seen a single time; more than 2.5% belongs to the top ten. Sequencing used peripheral blood. The origin of the receptors is a human donor with COVID-19, enrolled during active disease. The donor label of this sample is uncertain.

This clone was observed a single time. The genes are TRBV7-9 and TRBJ1-6; D gene uncertain. The CDR3 is made up of 12 amino acids. The ends were cut back, 1 base at V and 14 bases at J, with 9 bases in the middle. CDR1 and CDR2 (germline): SEHNR, FQNEAQ (reference sequence). The CDR3 spells CASSLGSTALHF. CDR3 nucleotide sequence: TGTGCCAGCAGCTTAGGGTCCACGGCCCTCCACTTT.

The chain couples TRBV11-2 to TRBJ2-2; 7 bases are shared with TRBD1. The CDR3 covers 15 residues. V lost 5 bases and J lost 3; bases outside the gene matches: 6. Germline V lookup: CDR1 SGHAT, CDR2 FQNNGV. The CDR3 region is CASSPGQIDTGELFF. CDR3 DNA: TGTGCCAGCAGCCCGGGACAGATAGACACCGGGGAGCTGTTTTTT.

The rearrangement uses TRBV27 and TRBJ2-1; 13 nucleotides line up with TRBD2. The CDR3 is 18 residues long. In germline, CDR1 is MNHEY, CDR2 SMNVEV (reference sequence). V gave up 4 bases and J gave up 3 bases; unmatched junction bases: 9. CDR3 bases: TGTGCCAGCAGTTCACTAGCGGGAGGGCCCCTAGGCTACAATGAGCAGTTCTTC. Protein sequence: CASSSLAGGPLGYNEQFF.

This chain uses TRBV12-3 or TRBV12-4 with TRBJ2-1; perhaps TRBD1 as D (8 bases). V lost 5 bases and J lost 12, with 17 bases in between. The CDR3 consists of 13 residues. This CDR3 is CASSKQQGGLQFF. CDR3 nucleotide sequence: TGTGCCAGCAGTAAGCAACAGGGGGGGTTGCAGTTCTTC.

The J gene is TRBJ1-1, the V gene TRBV12-5; 10 bases match TRBD1. CDR3 length equals 13 residues. Germline assignment: CDR1 LGHNT and CDR2 FRNRAP. After removal of 5 bases from V and 6 bases from J, the junction contained 3 bases not matched to a gene. CDR3 nucleotide sequence: TGTGCTAGTGGTCCCGGACAGGGGGCTGAAGCTTTCTTT. Amino acids: CASGPGQGAEAFF.

The table lists this clone with many counts. The rearrangement links TRBV11-3 to TRBJ2-3; 8 nucleotides agree with TRBD1. CDR1 is SGHNT and CDR2 is YENEEA in the germline V gene. J lost 0 bases, V lost 5 bases, and 19 bases had no gene match. This CDR3 comprises 20 residues. CDR3 in DNA: TGTGCCAGCAGCCCCTGGTCGACAGGGGCGTATTCCTCGAGCACAGATACGCAGTATTTT. Translating gives CASSPWSTGAYSSSTDTQYF.

V usage is TRBV9 and J usage is TRBJ2-2, with a tentative D call TRBD1 (6 bases). This CDR3 is 14 amino acids long. Germline-derived CDR1 and CDR2 are SGDLS and YYNGEE. The ends were cut back, 0 bases at V and 4 bases at J, with 7 bases in the middle. CDR3 DNA sequence: TGTGCCAGCAGCGTAGACAGGGTCACCGGGGAGCTGTTTTTT. Protein sequence: CASSVDRVTGELFF.

V usage is TRBV11-2 and J usage is TRBJ2-7, with a tentative D call TRBD1 (6 bases). Germline V gene lookup returns CDR1 SGHAT and CDR2 FQNNGV. The CDR3 is 15 residues long. V was cut by 5 bases and J by 3 bases, with 17 bases left in between. The CDR3 sequence is CASSPRDTTFYEQYF. The CDR3 DNA sequence: TGTGCCAGCAGCCCCCGGGACACCACTTTCTACGAGCAGTACTTC.